The clone carrying this T cell receptor (beta chain) was counted a single time. Only in-frame clones appear in the TCRdb table, and some are missing; sequencing was by immunoSEQ multiplex PCR. The sample has roughly 45,000 clones, around nine tenths seen once. Germline V gene sequence: CDR1 SGHNT, CDR2 YYREEE (reference sequence). V was pared by 2 bases and J by 5 bases, with 7 bases of the junction left unmatched. This CDR3 region has 15 residues. The sample is drawn from a study of OX40 agonist ivuxolimab in advanced cancers. Study context: Having had anti-PD-1, anti-PD-L1 or anti-CTLA-4 therapy before was allowed, and roughly 38% had some. There were three patients with partial responses, one having hepatocellular carcinoma and two cutaneous melanoma.

This sample comprised CD4+ or CD8+ T cells sorted from blood, obtained in a trial of the OX40 agonist ivuxolimab. The chain couples TRBV5-4 to TRBJ2-5; TRBD2 matches at 9 bases. This clonotype originated in an adult with an advanced solid tumor such as melanoma, head and neck, liver or kidney cancer. Here the CDR3 DNA reads TGTGCCAGCAGCTTTGGCGGGGGGGCCTCCGAGACCCAGTACTTC. Protein sequence: CASSFGGGASETQYF.